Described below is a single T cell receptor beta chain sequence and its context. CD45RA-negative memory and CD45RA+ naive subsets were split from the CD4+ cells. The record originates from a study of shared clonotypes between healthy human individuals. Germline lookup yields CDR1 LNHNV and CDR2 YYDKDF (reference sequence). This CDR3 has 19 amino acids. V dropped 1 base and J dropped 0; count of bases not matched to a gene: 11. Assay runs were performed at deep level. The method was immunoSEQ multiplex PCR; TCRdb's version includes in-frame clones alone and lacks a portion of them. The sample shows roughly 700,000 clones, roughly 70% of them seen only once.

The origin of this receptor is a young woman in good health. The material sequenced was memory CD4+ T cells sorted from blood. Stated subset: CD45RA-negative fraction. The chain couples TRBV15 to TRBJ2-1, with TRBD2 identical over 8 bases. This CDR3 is CATSRGWASGYSSYNEQFF. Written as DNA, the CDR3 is TGTGCCACCAGCAGAGGATGGGCTAGCGGGTATAGCTCCTACAATGAGCAGTTCTTC.